This T cell receptor beta chain was profiled in a study of blood T cell repertoires in COVID-19 (dated by TCRdb to the early 2020s). About the full investigation: Samples from collaborators originated in the United States, Italy and Spain and spanned both the acute and convalescent phases of COVID-19. The prospective study material was composed of cDNA or gDNA derived from T cells, B-cell-depleted T cells, or PBMCs. Subjects who had been exposed to COVID-19, were actively infected with it, or had recovered from it provided the deeply sampled blood TCRbeta repertoires that made up the dataset. The repertoires were released in a freely available public database meant as a resource for research on the immune response to SARS-CoV-2. Samples were obtained from the ongoing ImmuneRACE study (first 160 participants) and from over 1,000 subjects provided by 6 global collaborators. Nearly every sample came with metadata listing a de-identified subject ID, COVID-19 status, age in years and sex. HLA class I and class II types, where available, came from metadata supplied by the sample provider rather than from assay-based typing. What the work shows at the level of the full study, not this receptor alone: The quantity of clinical and demographic metadata differed by source and by participant and was supplied without curation.

Each collaborating institution followed its own protocols to collect whole blood in K2EDTA tubes. For TCRbeta analysis, collaborators shipped samples in one of three forms: frozen whole blood, isolated PBMCs, or DNA extracted from either of those sample types. V trim: 5 bases; J trim: 5 bases; unmatched bases: 11. As encoded in the germline V gene (reference sequence), CDR1 is SGHAT while CDR2 is FQDESV. Spanning cysteine to phenylalanine, the CDR3 consists of 15 amino acids. This entry keeps only the CDR3 DNA: 45 bases, framed from base 1. The immunoSEQ Assay, a bias-controlled multiplex PCR, was used to amplify TCRbeta CDR3 regions from genomic DNA. Per the original workflow: Within the assay, amplification of reference gene primers was used to estimate how many nucleated cells each sample contained. To quantify the absolute abundance of each unique TCRbeta CDR3 rearrangement, sequence reads were collapsed and filtered. For each sample, productive Simpson clonality was calculated as the square root of Simpson's diversity index across productive rearrangements. The immuneACCESS repertoire file appears here via TCRdb, limited to in-frame rearrangements. These files lack a portion of the clones; in checked studies, under half of the deficit traces to unresolved V genes, and the cause of the others is not known. V and J calls and clone size are those listed in that table; D and trimming were worked out from the DNA. This sample is represented by around 60,000 clones; about 81% of them were singletons. The top ten constitute just under 15% of the sample.

This clone appeared a single time. Which antigen it targets is not known. Qualities for individual bases were not recorded, and no much larger clone is one base off. The sample taken for sequencing was peripheral blood. The sequence is built from TRBV11-1 and TRBJ2-5, and 7 junctional nucleotides match TRBD1. This receptor was taken from a man at least 80 years old with acute or convalescent COVID-19. The CDR3 protein: CASSRSQGTGETQYF. In nucleotides, the sequence is TGTGCCAGCAGCCGCTCACAGGGGACGGGGGAGACCCAGTACTTC. The full variable domain, with segments outside the CDR3 supplied by the reference TRBV11-1 and TRBJ2-5 proteins, appears as EAEVAQSPRYKITEKSQAVAFWCDPISGHATLYWYRQILGQGPELLVQFQDESVVDDSQLPKDRFSAERLKGVDSTLKIQPAELGDSAMYLCASSRSQGTGETQYFGPGTRLLVL.